The entry below describes one T cell receptor (beta chain). Only one count was recorded for this clone. Its antigen remains unidentified. Nothing much larger sits one base from this clone, and base qualities are not available. The data were obtained in a study of Ad26.COV2.S vaccination and SARS-CoV-2 variants (dated by TCRdb to the early 2020s). Some background on the complete study: TCRbeta repertoire sequencing served as the tool for gauging how specific and how broad the SARS-CoV-2-reactive T cell receptors were following Ad26.COV2.S vaccination. A total of approximately 30 samples were included in the TCR-sequenced set, comprising about 20 Ad26.COV2.S vaccine recipients, 5 placebo recipients and 8 SARS-CoV-2 convalescent individuals.

Findings and caveats that apply to the study as a whole: Vaccine and placebo recipients had similar non-spike TCR breadth, a finding consistent with the vaccine containing only spike. Ad26.COV2.S recipients had higher spike-specific TCR breadth than placebo recipients (P = 0.0014). After vaccination, substantial breadth of spike-specific CD8+ and CD4+ T cell responses was reported. According to the authors, total T cell responses may have been underestimated by the TCR breadth and depth analyses.

Read against the paper, the sample's time point label means: individuals recovered from natural SARS-CoV-2 infection. The immunoSEQ Assay was used to sequence TCRbeta CDR3 regions. After extraction, genomic DNA underwent amplification by bias-controlled multiplex PCR, followed by high-throughput sequencing. The original pipeline was this. To quantify the absolute abundance of each unique TCRbeta CDR3 region, sequences were collapsed and filtered. Usable DNA was measured by amplifying reference genes present in all nucleated cells, and TCRbeta template counts were normalized to that usable DNA to estimate T cell fraction. Repertoire TCRs were annotated as SARS-CoV-2-specific by exact matching of V gene, CDR3 amino acid sequence and J gene to a known reactive TCR set. The reference SARS-CoV-2 TCR set was obtained from MIRA and was filtered for enrichment in COVID-19-positive ImmuneCODE repertoires, whereby public or cross-reactive TCRs were removed. Using the MIRA antigens, annotated TCRs were further analysed by specific ORF or by position within an ORF. Depth was the summed frequency of annotated unique rearrangements, while breadth was defined as annotated unique rearrangements over total unique productive rearrangements. Two-sided Wilcoxon rank-sum tests were used to compare TCR breadth between groups. TCRdb took this table from immuneACCESS and kept in-frame rearrangements with V and J called. Such tables lack part of the clones; where checked against another copy, unresolved V genes explain under half of the gap, and the rest is unexplained. For V, J and clone size, that table is used; D and trimming come from the DNA. The sample table lists 45,000 or so clones, roughly four fifths of them with a count of one. Of the sample, less than 60% is held by the ten largest clones.

From V the trimming removes 5 bases and from J it removes 9 bases, while the gene matches leave 4 bases of the junction unaccounted for. There are 13 amino acids in the CDR3, from cysteine to phenylalanine inclusive. Left in the record is the CDR3 DNA by itself, 39 bases read in frame from the first base. Based on the germline V gene, the CDR1 and CDR2 sequences are MNHEY and SVGAGI. The V and J segments used are TRBV6-5 and TRBJ1-6; 7 bases in the middle match TRBD1. The specimen comprised peripheral blood, sampled after recovery from COVID-19. The origin of this receptor is a human donor who had recovered from COVID-19. Here the CDR3 is given as CASSKDRSSPLHF. The nucleotides are TGTGCCAGCAGTAAGGACAGGAGTTCACCCCTCCACTTT.